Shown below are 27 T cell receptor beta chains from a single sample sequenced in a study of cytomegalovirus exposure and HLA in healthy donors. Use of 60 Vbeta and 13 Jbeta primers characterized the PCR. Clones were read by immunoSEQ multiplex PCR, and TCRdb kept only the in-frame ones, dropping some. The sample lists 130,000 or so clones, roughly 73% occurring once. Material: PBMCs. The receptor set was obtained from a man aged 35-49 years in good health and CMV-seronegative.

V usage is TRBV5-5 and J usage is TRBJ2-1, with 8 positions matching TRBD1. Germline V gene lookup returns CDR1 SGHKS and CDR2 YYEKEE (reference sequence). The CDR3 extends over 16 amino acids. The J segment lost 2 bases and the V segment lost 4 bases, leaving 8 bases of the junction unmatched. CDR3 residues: CASSAGQVVTYNEQFF. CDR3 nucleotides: TGTGCCAGCAGCGCGGGACAGGTTGTGACCTACAATGAGCAGTTCTTC.

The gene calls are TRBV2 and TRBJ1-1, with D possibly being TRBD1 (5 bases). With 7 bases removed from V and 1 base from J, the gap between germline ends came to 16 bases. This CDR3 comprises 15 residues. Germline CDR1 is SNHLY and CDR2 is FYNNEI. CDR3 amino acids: CASTTGGVRNTEAFF. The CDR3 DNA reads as TGTGCCAGCACGACTGGGGGGGTGAGGAACACTGAAGCTTTCTTT. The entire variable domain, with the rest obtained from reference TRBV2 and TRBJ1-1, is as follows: EPEVTQTPSHQVTQMGQEVILRCVPISNHLYFYWYRQILGQKVEFLVSFYNNEISEKSEIFDDQFSVERPDGSNFTLKIRSTKLEDSAMYFCASTTGGVRNTEAFFGQGTRLTVV.

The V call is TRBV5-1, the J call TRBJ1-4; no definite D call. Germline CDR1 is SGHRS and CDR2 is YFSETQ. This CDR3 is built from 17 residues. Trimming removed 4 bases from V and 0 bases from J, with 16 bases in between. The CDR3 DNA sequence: TGCGCCAGCAGCCCAACTCCCCCTTTTACAACTAATGAAAAACTGTTTTTT. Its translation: CASSPTPPFTTNEKLFF.

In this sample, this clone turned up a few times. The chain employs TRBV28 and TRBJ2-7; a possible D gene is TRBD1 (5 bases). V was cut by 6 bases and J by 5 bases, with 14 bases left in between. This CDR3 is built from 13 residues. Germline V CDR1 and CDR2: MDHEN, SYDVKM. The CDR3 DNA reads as TGTGCCAGCAGCGAAAGGGGAAGTAACGAGCAGTACTTC. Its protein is CASSERGSNEQYF.

The CDR3 region is CASSDGSYNEQFF. CDR3 bases: TGTGCCAGCAGTGACGGCAGCTACAATGAGCAGTTCTTC. The chain has TRBV6-4 and TRBJ2-1; D gene ambiguous. Looked up from germline, CDR1 is MRHNA and CDR2 is SNTAGT. The CDR3 extends over 13 amino acids. With 2 bases removed from V and 3 bases from J, the gap between germline ends came to 5 bases.

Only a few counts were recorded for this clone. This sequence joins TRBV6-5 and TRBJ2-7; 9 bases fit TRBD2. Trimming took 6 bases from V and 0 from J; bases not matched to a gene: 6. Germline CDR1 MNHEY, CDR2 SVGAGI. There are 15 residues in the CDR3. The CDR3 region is CASSLSGGLSYEQYF. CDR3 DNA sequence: TGTGCCAGCAGCCTCAGCGGGGGGCTCTCCTACGAGCAGTACTTC.

This CDR3 reads CASSLRQARNTYEQYF. CDR3 DNA sequence: TGTGCCAGCAGTCTCAGACAGGCCCGTAACACCTACGAGCAGTACTTC. The rearrangement uses TRBV28 and TRBJ2-7; weak D call: TRBD1 (6 bases). The CDR3 extends over 16 amino acids. The germline CDR1 and CDR2 sequences are MDHEN and SYDVKM. Trimming took off 5 bases at V and 2 bases at J, with 19 bases between the two ends.

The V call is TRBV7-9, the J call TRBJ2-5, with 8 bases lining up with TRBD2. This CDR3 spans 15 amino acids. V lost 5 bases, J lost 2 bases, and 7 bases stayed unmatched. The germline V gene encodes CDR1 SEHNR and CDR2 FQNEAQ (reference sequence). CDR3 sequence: CASSPGRVAQETQYF. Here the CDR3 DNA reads TGTGCCAGCAGCCCCGGGAGGGTGGCTCAAGAGACCCAGTACTTC.

This CDR3 reads CASSLGGGSGNTIYF. DNA of the CDR3: TGTGCCAGCAGCTTAGGAGGGGGCTCTGGAAACACCATATATTTT. V is TRBV7-2 and J is TRBJ1-3; a weak D match, TRBD1 (6 bases). This CDR3 spans 15 amino acids. The germline gives CDR1 SGHTA, CDR2 FQGNSA. V was shortened by 1 base and J by 0 bases, with 7 bases between the two germline ends.

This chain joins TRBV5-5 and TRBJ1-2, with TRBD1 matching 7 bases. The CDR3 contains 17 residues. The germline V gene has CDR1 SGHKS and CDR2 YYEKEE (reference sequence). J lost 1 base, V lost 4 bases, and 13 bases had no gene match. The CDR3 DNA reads TGTGCCAGCAGCCTACATGTTGGGACAGCCCTTAACTATGGCTACACCTTC. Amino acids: CASSLHVGTALNYGYTF. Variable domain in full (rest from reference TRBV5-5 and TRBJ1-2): DAGVTQSPTHLIKTRGQQVTLRCSPISGHKSVSWYQQVLGQGPQFIFQYYEKEERGRGNFPDRFSARQFPNYSSELNVNALLLGDSALYLCASSLHVGTALNYGYTFGSGTRLTVV.

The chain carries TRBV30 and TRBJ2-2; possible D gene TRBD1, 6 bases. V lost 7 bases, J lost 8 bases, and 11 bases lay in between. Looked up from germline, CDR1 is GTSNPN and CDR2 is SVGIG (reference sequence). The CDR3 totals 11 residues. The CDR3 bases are TGTGCCTTACAGGGTTTGGGGGAGCTGTTTTTT. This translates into CALQGLGELFF. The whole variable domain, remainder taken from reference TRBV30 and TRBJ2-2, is SQTIHQWPATLVQPVGSPLSLECTVEGTSNPNLYWYRQAAGRGLQLLFYSVGIGQISSEVPQNLSASRPQDRQFILSSKKLLLSDSGFYLCALQGLGELFFGEGSRLTVL.

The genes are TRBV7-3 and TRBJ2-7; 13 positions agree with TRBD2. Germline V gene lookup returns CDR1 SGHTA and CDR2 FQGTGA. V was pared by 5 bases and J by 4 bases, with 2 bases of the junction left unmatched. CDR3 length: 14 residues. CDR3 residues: CASSTSGGAYEQYF. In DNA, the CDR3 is TGTGCCAGCAGCACTAGCGGGGGGGCTTACGAGCAGTACTTC. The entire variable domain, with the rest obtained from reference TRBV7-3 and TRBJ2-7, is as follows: GAGVSQTPSNKVTEKGKYVELRCDPISGHTALYWYRQSLGQGPEFLIYFQGTGAADDSGLPNDRFFAVRPEGSVSTLKIQRTERGDSAVYLCASSTSGGAYEQYFGPGTRLTVT.

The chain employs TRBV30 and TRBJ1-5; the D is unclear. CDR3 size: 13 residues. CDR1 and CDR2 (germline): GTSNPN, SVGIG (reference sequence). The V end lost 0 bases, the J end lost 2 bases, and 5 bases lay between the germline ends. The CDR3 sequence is CAWSVTGNQPQHF. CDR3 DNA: TGTGCCTGGAGTGTAACAGGCAATCAGCCCCAGCATTTT. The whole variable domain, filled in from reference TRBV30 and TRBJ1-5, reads SQTIHQWPATLVQPVGSPLSLECTVEGTSNPNLYWYRQAAGRGLQLLFYSVGIGQISSEVPQNLSASRPQDRQFILSSKKLLLSDSGFYLCAWSVTGNQPQHFGDGTRLSIL.

The CDR3 coding sequence is TGCGCCAGCAGAGGGACGACAGGGAGGAATGAGCAGTTCTTC. Protein sequence: CASRGTTGRNEQFF. V is TRBV5-1 and J is TRBJ2-1; D is perhaps TRBD1 (7 bases). This CDR3 comprises 14 residues. CDR1 SGHRS and CDR2 YFSETQ come from the germline V gene. V lost 5 bases, J lost 7 bases, and 16 bases lay in between. Together with reference TRBV5-1 and TRBJ2-1, the CDR3 gives the full variable domain: KAGVTQTPRYLIKTRGQQVTLSCSPISGHRSVSWYQQTPGQGLQFLFEYFSETQRNKGNFPGRFSGRQFSNSRSEMNVSTLELGDSALYLCASRGTTGRNEQFFGPGTRLTVL.

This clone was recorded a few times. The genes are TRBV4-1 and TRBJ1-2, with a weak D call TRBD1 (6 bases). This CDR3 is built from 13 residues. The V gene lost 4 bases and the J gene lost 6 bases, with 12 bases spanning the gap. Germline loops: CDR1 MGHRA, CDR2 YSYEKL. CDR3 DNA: TGCGCCAGCAGCCCGATTCAGGGGAATGGCTACACCTTC. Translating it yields CASSPIQGNGYTF.

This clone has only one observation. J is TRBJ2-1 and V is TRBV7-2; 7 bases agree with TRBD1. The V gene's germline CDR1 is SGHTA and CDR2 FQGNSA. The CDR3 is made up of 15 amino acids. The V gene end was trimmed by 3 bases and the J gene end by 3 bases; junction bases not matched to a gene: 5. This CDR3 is CASSLPGQLYNEQFF. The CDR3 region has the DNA TGTGCCAGCAGCTTGCCGGGACAGCTCTACAATGAGCAGTTCTTC.

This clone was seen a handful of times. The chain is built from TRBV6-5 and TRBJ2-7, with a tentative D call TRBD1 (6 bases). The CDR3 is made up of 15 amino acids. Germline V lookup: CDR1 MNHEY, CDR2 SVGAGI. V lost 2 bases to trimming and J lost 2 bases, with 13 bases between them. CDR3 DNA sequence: TGTGCCAGCAGTTACGGTAGACAGGTTACCTACGAGCAGTACTTC. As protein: CASSYGRQVTYEQYF.

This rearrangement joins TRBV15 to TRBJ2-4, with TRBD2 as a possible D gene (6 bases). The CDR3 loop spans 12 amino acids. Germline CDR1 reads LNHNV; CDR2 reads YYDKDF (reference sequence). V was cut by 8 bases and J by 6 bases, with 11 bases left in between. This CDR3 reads CATGAEGNIQYF. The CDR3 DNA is TGTGCCACCGGCGCGGAGGGAAACATTCAGTACTTC.

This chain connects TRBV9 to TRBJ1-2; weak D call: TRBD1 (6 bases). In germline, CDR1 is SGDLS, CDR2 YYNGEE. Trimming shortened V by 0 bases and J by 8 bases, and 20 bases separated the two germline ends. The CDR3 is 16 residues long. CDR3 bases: TGTGCCAGCAGCGTAGCCCCAGCGGGGGGGGCCAGGGGCTACACCTTC. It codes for CASSVAPAGGARGYTF.

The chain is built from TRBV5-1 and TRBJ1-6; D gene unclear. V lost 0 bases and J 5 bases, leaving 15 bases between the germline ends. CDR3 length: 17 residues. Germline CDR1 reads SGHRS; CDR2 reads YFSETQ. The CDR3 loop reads CASSLAVTTTNNSPLHF. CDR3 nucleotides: TGCGCCAGCAGCTTGGCCGTCACAACTACTAATAATTCACCCCTCCACTTT.

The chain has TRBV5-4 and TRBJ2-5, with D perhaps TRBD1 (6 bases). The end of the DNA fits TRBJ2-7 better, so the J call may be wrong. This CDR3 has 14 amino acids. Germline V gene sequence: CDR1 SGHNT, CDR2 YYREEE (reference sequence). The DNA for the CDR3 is TGTGCCAGCAGCTTGGAACAGGGAATCGACGAGCAGTACTTC. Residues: CASSLEQGIDEQYF.

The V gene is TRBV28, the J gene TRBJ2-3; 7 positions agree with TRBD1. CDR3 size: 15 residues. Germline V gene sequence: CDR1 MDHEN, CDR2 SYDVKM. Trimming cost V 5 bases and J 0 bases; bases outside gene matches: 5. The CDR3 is CASSTGTASTDTQYF. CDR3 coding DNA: TGTGCCAGCAGTACCGGGACAGCGAGCACAGATACGCAGTATTTT.

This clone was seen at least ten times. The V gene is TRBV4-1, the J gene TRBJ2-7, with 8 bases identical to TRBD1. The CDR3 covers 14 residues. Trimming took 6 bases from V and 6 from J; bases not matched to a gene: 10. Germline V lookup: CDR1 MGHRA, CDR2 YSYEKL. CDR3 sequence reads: CASRPTGAGGEQYF. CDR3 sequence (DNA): TGCGCCAGCAGACCGACAGGGGCCGGGGGCGAGCAGTACTTC.

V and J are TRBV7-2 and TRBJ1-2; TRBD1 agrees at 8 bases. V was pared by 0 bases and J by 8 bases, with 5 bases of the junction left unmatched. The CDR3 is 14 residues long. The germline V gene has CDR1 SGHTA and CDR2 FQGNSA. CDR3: CASSLAGQGRGYTF. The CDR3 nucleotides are TGTGCCAGCAGCTTAGCCGGACAGGGAAGAGGCTACACCTTC.

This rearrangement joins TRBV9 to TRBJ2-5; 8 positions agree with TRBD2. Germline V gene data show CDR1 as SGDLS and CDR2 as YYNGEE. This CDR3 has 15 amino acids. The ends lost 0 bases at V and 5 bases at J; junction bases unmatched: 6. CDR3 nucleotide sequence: TGTGCCAGCAGCGTAGGTCGGGGGGGCCAGGAGACCCAGTACTTC. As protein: CASSVGRGGQETQYF.

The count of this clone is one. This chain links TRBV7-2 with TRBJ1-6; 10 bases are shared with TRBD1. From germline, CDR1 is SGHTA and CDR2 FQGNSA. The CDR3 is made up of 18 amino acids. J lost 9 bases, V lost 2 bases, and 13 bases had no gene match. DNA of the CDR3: TGTGCCAGCAGCTTATCCCTAACTAAGACAGGGGGCGGTTCACCCCTCCACTTT. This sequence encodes CASSLSLTKTGGGSPLHF.

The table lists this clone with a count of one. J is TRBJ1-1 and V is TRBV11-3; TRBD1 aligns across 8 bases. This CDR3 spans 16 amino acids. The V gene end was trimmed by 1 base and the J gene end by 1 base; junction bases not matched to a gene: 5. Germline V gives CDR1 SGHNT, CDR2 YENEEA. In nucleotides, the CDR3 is TGTGCCAGCAGCTTAGGACCCGGACAGGGGAACACTGAAGCTTTCTTT. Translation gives CASSLGPGQGNTEAFF.